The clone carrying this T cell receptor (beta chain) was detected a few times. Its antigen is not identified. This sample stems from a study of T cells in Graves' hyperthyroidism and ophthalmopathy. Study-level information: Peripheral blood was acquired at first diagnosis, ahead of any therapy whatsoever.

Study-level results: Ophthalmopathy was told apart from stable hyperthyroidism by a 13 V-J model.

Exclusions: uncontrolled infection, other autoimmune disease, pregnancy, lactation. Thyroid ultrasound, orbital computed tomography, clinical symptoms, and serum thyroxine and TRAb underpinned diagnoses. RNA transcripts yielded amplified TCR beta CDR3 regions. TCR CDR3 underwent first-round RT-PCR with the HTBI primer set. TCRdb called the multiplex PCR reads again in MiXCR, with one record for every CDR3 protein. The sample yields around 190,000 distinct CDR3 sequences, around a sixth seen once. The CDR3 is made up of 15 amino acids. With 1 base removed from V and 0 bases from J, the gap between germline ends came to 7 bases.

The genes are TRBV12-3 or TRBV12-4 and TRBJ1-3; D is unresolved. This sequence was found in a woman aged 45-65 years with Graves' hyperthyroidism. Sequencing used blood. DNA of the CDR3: TGTGCCAGCAGTTTAGGGACTAACTCTGGAAACACCATATATTTT. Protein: CASSLGTNSGNTIYF.